This TCR beta chain appears in the sequencing data of a study of T cell responses to AZD1222 COVID-19 vaccine. As for this clone: The antigen is unknown.

Findings and caveats of the study: Spike-wide vaccine-associated CD4 TCRs dominated at 160-218 and 743-854. Possibly, clonal diversity was underestimated; donors were largely white British and included more females.

The table came from immunoSEQ multiplex PCR; TCRdb's copy has only in-frame clones and leaves some out. Of some 150,000 clones in the sample, approximately 88% are singletons; the top ten hold 3% to 4%. V gave up 4 bases and J gave up 0 bases, with 13 bases separating them. There are 16 residues in the CDR3. The germline V gene has CDR1 SEHNR and CDR2 FQNEAQ (reference sequence). The chain combines TRBV7-9 with TRBJ2-1, with D unresolved. The clonotype was recovered from an adult in good health. The sample was peripheral blood, taken on day 0 of MenACWY control vaccination. In DNA, the CDR3 is TGTGCCAGCAGCTGGGGATTGCGGAGCTCCTACAATGAGCAGTTCTTC. As protein: CASSWGLRSSYNEQFF.